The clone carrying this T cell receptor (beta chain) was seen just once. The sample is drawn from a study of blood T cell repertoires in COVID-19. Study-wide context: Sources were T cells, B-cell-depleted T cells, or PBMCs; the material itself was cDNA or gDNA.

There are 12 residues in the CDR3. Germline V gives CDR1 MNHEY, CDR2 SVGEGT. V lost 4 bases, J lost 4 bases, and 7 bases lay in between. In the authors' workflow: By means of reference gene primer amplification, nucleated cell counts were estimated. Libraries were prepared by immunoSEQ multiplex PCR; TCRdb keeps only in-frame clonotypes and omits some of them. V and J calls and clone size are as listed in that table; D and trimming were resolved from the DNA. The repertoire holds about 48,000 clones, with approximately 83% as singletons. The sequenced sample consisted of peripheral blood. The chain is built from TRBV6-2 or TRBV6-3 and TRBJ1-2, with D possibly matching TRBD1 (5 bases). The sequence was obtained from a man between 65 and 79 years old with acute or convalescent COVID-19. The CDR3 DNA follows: TGTGCCAGCAGTTCGGACACCTATGGCTACACCTTC. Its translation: CASSSDTYGYTF.